These T cell receptor beta chains were read from a single sample in a study of T-cell memory formation after mild COVID-19. TCRdb called the 5' RACE reads again in MiXCR, with one record for every CDR3 protein. This sample carries nearly 350,000 distinct CDR3 sequences, roughly 13% of them seen once, and the ten largest clones take about a fifth. Sequenced: PBMCs or a T cell subset sorted from them (not recorded which). Every receptor here comes from a man between 18 and 29 years old who had mild COVID-19 (a few samples of this study predate the infection). Cell type and time point are not known. The CDR3 runs from the conserved cysteine through the conserved F or W. D genes are given only for firm matches. Size values are once, few and many counts, or a class for expanded clones, and some rows have none.

V gene,clone size,D gene,J gene,CDR3 protein,CDR3 DNA
TRBV29-1,NA,TRBD1,TRBJ1-5,CSVITGGNQPQHF,TGCAGCGTTATTACAGGGGGCAATCAGCCCCAGCATTTT
TRBV12-3/TRBV12-4,once,TRBD2,TRBJ2-1,CASSLVPGGPINEQFF,TGTGCCAGCAGTTTAGTACCGGGGGGGCCAATCAATGAGCAGTTCTTC
TRBV7-9,many,NA,TRBJ2-5,CASSLELWETQYF,TGTGCCAGCAGCTTAGAACTGTGGGAGACCCAGTACTTC
TRBV6-6,NA,NA,TRBJ1-3,CASSYRQAVSGNTIYF,TGTGCCAGCAGTTACCGACAGGCCGTCTCTGGAAACACCATATATTTT
TRBV20-1,many,TRBD1,TRBJ1-4,CSARKDRVGSRANEKLFF,TGCAGTGCTAGAAAAGACAGGGTCGGTTCGAGGGCTAATGAAAAACTGTTTTTT
TRBV7-9,NA,NA,TRBJ2-5,CASSLLQGQLETQYF,TGTGCCAGCAGCTTACTTCAGGGGCAGCTCGAGACCCAGTACTTC
TRBV9,few,NA,TRBJ2-1,CASSVGAPNEQFF,TGTGCCAGCAGCGTCGGGGCCCCCAATGAGCAGTTCTTC
TRBV6-5,few,NA,TRBJ1-3,CASSYRLDGGLGNTIYF,TGTGCCAGCAGTTACCGCCTCGACGGAGGCCTCGGGAACACCATATATTTT
TRBV7-7,few,NA,TRBJ2-1,CASSLGQGNYNEQFF,TGTGCCAGCAGCTTAGGGCAGGGGAATTACAATGAGCAGTTCTTC
TRBV7-6,NA,TRBD1,TRBJ2-5,CASSPWTGGEETQYF,TGTGCCAGCAGCCCCTGGACAGGGGGCGAGGAGACCCAGTACTTC
TRBV4-3,NA,NA,TRBJ1-5,CASSRHRGNQPQHF,TGCGCCAGCAGTCGACACAGGGGCAATCAGCCCCAGCATTTT
TRBV7-3,few,TRBD1,TRBJ2-3,CASSLFGQGGDTQYF,TGTGCCAGCAGCTTATTCGGACAGGGAGGAGATACGCAGTATTTT
TRBV5-1,NA,TRBD1,TRBJ1-3,CASKPSGGMDTIYF,TGCGCCAGCAAGCCCTCAGGGGGGATGGACACCATATATTTT
TRBV19,few,NA,TRBJ1-5,CASSSTHGLGPQHF,TGTGCCAGTAGTTCAACCCACGGCTTAGGGCCCCAGCATTTT
TRBV2,NA,NA,TRBJ1-5,CASSTNGGLNQPQHF,TGTGCCAGCAGTACCAATGGGGGTTTGAATCAGCCCCAGCATTTT
TRBV5-1,NA,NA,TRBJ1-1,CASSLGEAGIMNTEAFF,TGCGCCAGCAGCTTGGGGGAGGCAGGGATTATGAACACTGAAGCTTTCTTT